This TCR beta chain came from a study of shared clonotypes between healthy human individuals (dated by TCRdb to 2020 to 2022). For context, the study as a whole: The cohort comprised two women and a few men aged 18 to 49 years. For each donor, three plates each were used for CD4 naive and CD4 memory, two plates were used for CD8 naive, and one plate was used for CD8 memory. To estimate repertoire size and how much clonotypes are shared between individuals, the study performed deep sequencing of blood TCR repertoires from five healthy adults. To increase sequencing depth and limit assay-specific biases, TCR repertoire library preparation and sequencing were carried out by different laboratories using diverse techniques. Each donor's leukapheresis produced roughly between roughly 0.9 and 9 billion PBMCs.

Using the deep immunoSEQ assay, multiplex PCR amplified TCR CDR3 regions from genomic DNA. For each cell subset, the extracted genomic DNA was distributed evenly across all wells of several immunoSEQ 96-well plates, and each plate served as one replicate. For sorted subsets, roughly 200 ng of genomic DNA, equivalent to tens of thousands of T cell genomes, went into each replicate PCR. The purified libraries were quantified using a Qubit 3.0 fluorometer, sized with a Bioanalyzer 2100, and then quantified again using the KAPA Library Quantification kit. Every immunoSEQ 96-well plate was sequenced on a dedicated single-read 150-cycle Illumina NextSeq 550 flow cell. In the original analysis: Because the immunoSEQ output held only junctional sequences and lacked quality scores, the filtering could not match the filtering applied to full-length reads. To assign V/J genes and CDR3, sequences were annotated using PyIR, a Python wrapper for IgBLAST v1.9, with IMGT germline references. Reads with weak V/J assignments (E-value above 1e-6), missing CDR3, stop codons, out-of-frame junctions, or ambiguous translated residues were removed. V3J clonotypes were defined as sequences sharing an identical inferred V gene, J gene, and CDR3 amino acid sequence. Percentage overlap between repertoires was calculated by dividing the number of shared unique clonotypes by the size of the smaller repertoire. Repertoire richness was assessed with RTK rarefaction, the Chao1 estimator, and Recon v2.1 estimates of unobserved clonotypes. OLGA was used to compute generation probabilities for all TCRbeta clonotypes that the gDNA method yielded from a few donors. TCRdb re-hosts the immuneACCESS table, in-frame sequences only. Its copies lack some clones; in the studies checked, an unresolved V gene accounts for under half of them, and the cause for the rest is not known. The V and J calls and the clone size are those of that table, but D and trimming were determined from the DNA. This sample gives around 690,000 clones in total; about 90% of them show up just once. The ten top clones hold 30% to 40% of the sample.

What the authors observed across the whole study: Naive subsets generally had larger estimated clonotype richness than memory subsets did. Even with the large sequencing depth, rarefaction of the sorted-subset datasets indicated that sequencing was incomplete. Compared with non-shared clonotypes, the clonotypes found in all four sorted-subset donors had higher generation probabilities. Pairwise subsampling led to the expectation that sequencing depth would affect the degree of clonotype sharing among donors. The small number of donors limited the genetic and exposure-history diversity represented. Across a handful of donors, approximately 5% of naive CD4, 3% to 4% of naive CD8, about 2% of memory CD4, and 0.3% to 0.45% of memory CD8 clonotypes were shared. Sampling was restricted to blood, and TCR repertoires in tissues likely differ from the TCR repertoires found in blood.

The CDR3, cysteine through phenylalanine, is 13 amino acids long. The DNA shown is the 39-base CDR3, in frame from base 1. In regard to this clone: Its antigen is not yet known. Nothing much larger sits one base from this clone, and base qualities are not available.

The donors were healthy, HIV-negative adults with no recently reported acute infections or vaccinations. Every donor was a Caucasian adult living in Nashville, Tennessee, USA. CD8 memory samples combined magnetically selected CD45RO+ cells with CCR7-negative CD45RA+ effector memory (TemRA) cells. Blood was obtained by leukapheresis, after which PBMCs were separated by Ficoll-Histopaque density gradient centrifugation and cryopreserved in liquid nitrogen vapor phase. Analytical flow cytometry was used to check the purity and quantity of every magnetically sorted T cell population. Each sorted fraction had its genomic DNA isolated and then quantified by UV absorbance on a Nanodrop 2000c.

Recombination connected TRBV7-5 to TRBJ1-2. TRBV7-5 is a documented pseudogene. The sequenced sample consisted of memory CD8+ T cells from PBMCs. The cell subset or site label, read with the paper, signifies: CD45RO+ cells pooled with CCR7-negative TemRA cells. This clonotype was sampled from a man younger than 35 in good health. Some clones in this sample may be carry-over from other donors' samples. The DNA is TGTGTCAGAAGCACCCCAGGGACCTATGGCTACACCTTC. This codes for CVRSTPGTYGYTF.